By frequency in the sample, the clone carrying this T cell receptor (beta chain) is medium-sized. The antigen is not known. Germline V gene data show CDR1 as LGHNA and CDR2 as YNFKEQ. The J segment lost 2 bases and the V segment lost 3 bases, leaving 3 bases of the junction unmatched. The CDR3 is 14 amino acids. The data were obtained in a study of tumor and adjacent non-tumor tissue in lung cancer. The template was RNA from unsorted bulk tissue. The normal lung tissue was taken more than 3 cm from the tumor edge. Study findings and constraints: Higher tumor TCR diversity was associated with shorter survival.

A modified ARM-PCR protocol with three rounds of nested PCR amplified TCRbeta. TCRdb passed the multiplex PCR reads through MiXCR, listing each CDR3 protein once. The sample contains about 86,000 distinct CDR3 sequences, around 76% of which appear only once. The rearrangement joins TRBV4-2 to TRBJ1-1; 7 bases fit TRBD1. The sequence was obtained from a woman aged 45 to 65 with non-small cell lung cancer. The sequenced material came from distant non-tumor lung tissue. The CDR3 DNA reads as TGTGCCAGCAGCCAGCAGGGGGGCAACACTGAAGCTTTCTTT. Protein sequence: CASSQQGGNTEAFF.